Here is one TCR beta chain with its context. Its cognate antigen is unknown. The method was immunoSEQ multiplex PCR; TCRdb's version includes in-frame clones alone and lacks a portion of them. Among roughly 330,000 clones listed, approximately 79% were seen once. V trimming: 6 bases; J trimming: 3 bases; junction bases outside the gene matches: 7. This CDR3 is built from 13 residues. CDR1 SQVTM and CDR2 ANQGSEA come from the germline V gene. This entry belongs to a study of shared clonotypes between healthy human individuals. Whole-study findings and limits: Among the subsets, naive ones generally showed larger estimated richness than memory ones.

What was sequenced was memory CD4+ T cells sorted from blood. Described subset: CD45RA-negative fraction. This TCR came from a young man in good health. This chain connects TRBV29-1 to TRBJ2-5, with TRBD1 matching over 7 bases. DNA for the CDR3: TGCAGCGTCGTACCGGGACAGAAAGAGACCCAGTACTTC. It specifies CSVVPGQKETQYF.